Below, 9 T cell receptor beta chains from the same sample are listed, as sequenced in a study of a mutant IDH1 vaccine in newly diagnosed glioma. These receptors' targets are unknown. Noted time point: week 47, end of study. Each dose of the vaccine consisted of 300 ug of mutant IDH1 20-mer peptide, with topical imiquimod. Some clones are missing from TCRdb's copy, which holds only in-frame ones; the method was immunoSEQ multiplex PCR. The sample includes about 13,000 clones, about 80% seen only once; the top ten take 3.5% to 5%. This material consisted of PBMCs, taken from a glioma patient whose treatment included an IDH1 peptide vaccine. Receptors originate from a middle-aged woman with glioma.

The gene calls are TRBV7-2 and TRBJ1-2, with D possibly matching TRBD1 (5 bases). From germline, CDR1 is SGHTA and CDR2 FQGNSA. This CDR3 spans 15 amino acids. V was trimmed by 0 bases and J by 0 bases, leaving 8 bases between them. The CDR3 DNA reads TGTGCCAGCAGCTTAGCGGGAGGGGCTAACTATGGCTACACCTTC. Encoded protein: CASSLAGGANYGYTF.

This chain links TRBV11-2 with TRBJ2-7, with 14 positions matching TRBD2. V lost 6 bases to trimming and J lost 2 bases; unmatched junction nucleotides: 0. Germline V gene data show CDR1 as SGHAT and CDR2 as FQNNGV. This CDR3 is 14 amino acids long. CDR3 sequence reads: CASRTSGRAYEQYF. The CDR3 DNA follows: TGTGCCAGCAGGACTAGCGGGAGGGCCTACGAGCAGTACTTC.

This clone showed up just a few times. This chain joins TRBV9 and TRBJ2-1; D perhaps matches TRBD2 (5 bases). The CDR3 contains 13 residues. Germline values: CDR1 SGDLS, CDR2 YYNGEE. V lost 4 bases to trimming and J lost 5 bases, with 10 bases between them. The CDR3 bases are TGTGCCAGCAGCCGGGGTGATAACAATGAGCAGTTCTTC. Protein product: CASSRGDNNEQFF. Complete variable domain (other parts from reference TRBV9 and TRBJ2-1): DSGVTQTPKHLITATGQRVTLRCSPRSGDLSVYWYQQSLDQGLQFLIQYYNGEERAKGNILERFSAQQFPDLHSELNLSSLELGDSALYFCASSRGDNNEQFFGPGTRLTVL.

The V and J genes are TRBV6-1 and TRBJ1-2; the D gene is possibly TRBD1 (6 bases). This CDR3 contains 13 residues. Trimming took 4 bases from V and 6 from J, leaving 12 bases between them. CDR1 is MNHNS and CDR2 is SASEGT in the germline V gene. Here the CDR3 reads CASSVNRVDGYTF. CDR3 sequence (DNA): TGTGCCAGCAGTGTTAACAGGGTGGATGGCTACACCTTC.

The chain employs TRBV7-9 and TRBJ2-7, with TRBD2 identical over 8 bases. The ends lost 5 bases at V and 6 bases at J; junction bases unmatched: 0. CDR3 length: 11 residues. Germline CDR1 SEHNR, CDR2 FQNEAQ (reference sequence). The CDR3: CASSRGGEQYF. Written as DNA, the CDR3 is TGTGCCAGCAGCCGGGGGGGCGAGCAGTACTTC. Complete variable domain (other parts from reference TRBV7-9 and TRBJ2-7): DTGVSQNPRHKITKRGQNVTFRCDPISEHNRLYWYRQTLGQGPEFLTYFQNEAQLEKSRLLSDRFSAERPKGSFSTLEIQRTEQGDSAMYLCASSRGGEQYFGPGTRLTVT.

The rearrangement joins TRBV4-1 to TRBJ1-2, with 8 bases lining up with TRBD1. Germline lookup yields CDR1 MGHRA and CDR2 YSYEKL. The CDR3 has 13 amino acids. The V segment lost 2 bases and the J segment 4 bases; nucleotides outside the gene matches: 0. CDR3 residues: CASSQTGGYGYTF. In DNA form, the CDR3 reads TGCGCCAGCAGCCAAACAGGGGGCTATGGCTACACCTTC.

This sequence joins TRBV2 and TRBJ1-6, with a tentative D call TRBD1 (5 bases). This CDR3 region has 15 residues. V was clipped by 8 bases and J by 0 bases, with 11 bases between them. Germline values: CDR1 SNHLY, CDR2 FYNNEI. CDR3 sequence: CASVGTSSYNSPLHF. CDR3 DNA sequence: TGTGCCAGCGTGGGGACTAGCTCCTATAATTCACCCCTCCACTTT. Based on the CDR3 plus reference TRBV2 and TRBJ1-6, the full variable domain is EPEVTQTPSHQVTQMGQEVILRCVPISNHLYFYWYRQILGQKVEFLVSFYNNEISEKSEIFDDQFSVERPDGSNFTLKIRSTKLEDSAMYFCASVGTSSYNSPLHFGNGTRLTVT.

The chain has TRBV28 and TRBJ1-2; 7 bases agree with TRBD1. Germline CDR1 reads MDHEN; CDR2 reads SYDVKM. This CDR3 contains 13 residues. The V gene end was trimmed by 6 bases and the J gene end by 4 bases; junction bases not matched to a gene: 5. CDR3 loop: CASRTQGSYGYTF. CDR3 DNA: TGTGCCAGCAGGACACAGGGGAGCTATGGCTACACCTTC.

The genes are TRBV15 and TRBJ1-5; D remains ambiguous. The V gene's germline CDR1 is LNHNV and CDR2 YYDKDF (reference sequence). V lost 1 base to trimming and J lost 5 bases, with 9 bases between them. The CDR3 length is 14 residues. Here the CDR3 reads CATSRGGVDQPQHF. CDR3 nucleotide sequence: TGTGCCACCAGCAGAGGTGGGGTCGATCAGCCCCAGCATTTT.